This is a list of T cell receptor beta chains from one sample in a study of high-grade serous ovarian cancer treatment subgroups. Sequencing was performed with immunoSEQ multiplex PCR; in TCRdb, only in-frame clones are kept and a portion is missing. This table holds thousands of clones, roughly 71% found once. Sample: tumor tissue. These receptors were collected from a human donor with high-grade serous ovarian cancer. Each CDR3 is given without its conserved first and last residue.

TRBV5-1	14	TRBJ2-5	ASSLGSLGSSETQY
TRBV2	11	TRBJ1-5	ASSTGINQPQH
TRBV10-3	10	TRBJ1-2	AISRVDYGYT
TRBV6-1	11	TRBJ1-3	ASSEAGFDTIY
TRBV2	14	TRBJ1-5	ASSNAPRTSNQPQH
TRBV18	14	TRBJ2-1	ASSPPSRSSYNEQF
TRBV7-9	11	TRBJ2-5	ASSMRGGETQY
TRBV7-8	12	TRBJ1-3	ASSQGRAGNTIY
TRBV10-2	11	TRBJ1-2	ASGGRLNYGYT
TRBV5-6	14	TRBJ2-1	ASSFSSTGSYNEQF
TRBV28	14	TRBJ1-1	ASSLFPGGTNTEAF
TRBV18	12	TRBJ1-4	ASSPQISNEKLF
TRBV4-3	12	TRBJ1-1	ASSHVLGNTEAF
TRBV5-1	12	TRBJ2-2	ASRIQTQGGELF
TRBV7-9	12	TRBJ1-5	ASSFGGVGQPQH
TRBV2	13	TRBJ1-5	ASSGGGNSNQPQH